These 5 T cell receptor beta chains originate from one sample sequenced in a study of blood T cell repertoires in COVID-19. Sequencing used immunoSEQ multiplex PCR; TCRdb keeps in-frame clones, though not all of them. This table has 63,000 or so clones, 85% to 90% appearing once. Input material: peripheral blood. All receptors derive from a man in his 70s with active COVID-19.

The CDR3, as DNA: TGTGCCTCTGGGACATTGAGCTATGGCTACACCTTC. Protein sequence: CASGTLSYGYTF. This rearrangement joins TRBV2 to TRBJ1-2; possibly TRBD1 for D (6 bases). CDR1 is SNHLY and CDR2 is FYNNEI in the germline V gene. V was pared by 11 bases and J by 4 bases, with 14 bases between. The CDR3 has 12 amino acids.

V is TRBV19 and J is TRBJ2-1; D ambiguous. Trimming stripped 2 bases from V and 2 bases from J, with 10 bases between. Germline CDR1 LNHDA, CDR2 SQIVND (reference sequence). This CDR3 is built from 15 residues. CDR3 region: CASSIRRGPYNEQFF. As DNA, the CDR3 is TGTGCCAGTAGTATAAGGCGCGGTCCCTACAATGAGCAGTTCTTC.

The chain has TRBV28 and TRBJ2-7; D perhaps matches TRBD2 (7 bases). The germline V gene has CDR1 MDHEN and CDR2 SYDVKM. Between the trimmed V and J ends, which lost 3 bases and 2 bases, there was a span of 26 bases. The CDR3 has 19 residues. The CDR3 DNA is TGTGCCAGCAGTTTGGCAGTCCGACCCGGAGGGGGGGGGACCTACGAGCAGTACTTC. As protein: CASSLAVRPGGGGTYEQYF.

The chain links TRBV23-1 to TRBJ2-1; 13 bases match TRBD2. Being an ORF, TRBV23-1 has a function that is uncertain. The V gene end was trimmed by 2 bases and the J gene end by 7 bases; junction bases not matched to a gene: 5. The CDR3 is made up of 16 amino acids. CDR3 protein: CASSQLGLAGLNEQFF. The CDR3 bases are TGCGCCAGCAGTCAACTGGGACTAGCGGGACTAAATGAGCAGTTCTTC.

The chain employs TRBV9 and TRBJ1-2; TRBD1 aligns across 7 bases. Germline assignment: CDR1 SGDLS and CDR2 YYNGEE. This CDR3 region has 15 residues. J was trimmed by 1 base and V by 4 bases; bases with no gene match: 7. CDR3 loop: CASSPQTGINYGYTF. In nucleotides, the CDR3 is TGTGCCAGCAGCCCCCAGACAGGGATTAACTATGGCTACACCTTC.